The following is a T cell receptor (beta chain) sequence with its context. Its antigen is not known. Presence of unique molecular identifiers characterized the TCR beta cDNA libraries. Input populations of about 1 to 11 million T cells gave rise to about 480,000 cDNA molecules. TCRdb reprocessed the PCR reads via MiXCR and lists one record per CDR3 protein. The data show 400,000 to 500,000 distinct CDR3 sequences, with less than 40% seen just once and under 9% held by the top ten. The data were obtained in a study of post-analysis software for immune sequencing data. Overall study context: The cohort encompassed relapsing-remitting, secondary progressive and progressive-relapsing multiple sclerosis disease courses. Overall study findings and caveats: Patients showed TRBV5-6, TRBV5-1 and TRBV20-1 among roughly 5 TRBV segments more frequent than in controls. Pronounced co-clustering by F measure was evident among identically batched samples. Compared with controls, patients showed significantly lower normalized Chao1 diversity.

V trimming: 5 bases; J trimming: 8 bases; junction bases outside the gene matches: 10. The CDR3 length is 15 residues. Germline values: CDR1 LNHNV, CDR2 YYDKDF (reference sequence). The source of this sequence is a girl under 10 years old with multiple sclerosis. J is TRBJ2-1 and V is TRBV15; TRBD2 agrees at 9 bases. The specimen sequenced was blood. As DNA, the CDR3 is TGTGCCACCAGCTGGAGGCGGGGGGGCCTGGATGAGCAGTTCTTC. This sequence encodes CATSWRRGGLDEQFF.